The present entry profiles one T cell receptor beta chain with its context. The sample is drawn from a study of T cell changes during pregnancy in multiple sclerosis. Profiled with immunoSEQ multiplex PCR; TCRdb holds only in-frame clones, not every one. This table holds 95,000 to 110,000 clones, around 90% found once. This clonotype was obtained from a female donor in good health, enrolled as a control in a pregnancy study. The material was peripheral blood, obtained in the third trimester of pregnancy.

CDR3 DNA sequence: TGTGCCAGCAGTGGGACAGGGTGGTACGAGCAGTACTTC. Its translation: CASSGTGWYEQYF. The chain has TRBV6-1 and TRBJ2-7, with 8 bases fitting TRBD1. The CDR3 is made up of 13 amino acids. Germline trimming cut 4 bases from V and 4 bases from J; bases unmatched to any gene: 3. The germline V gene has CDR1 MNHNS and CDR2 SASEGT.